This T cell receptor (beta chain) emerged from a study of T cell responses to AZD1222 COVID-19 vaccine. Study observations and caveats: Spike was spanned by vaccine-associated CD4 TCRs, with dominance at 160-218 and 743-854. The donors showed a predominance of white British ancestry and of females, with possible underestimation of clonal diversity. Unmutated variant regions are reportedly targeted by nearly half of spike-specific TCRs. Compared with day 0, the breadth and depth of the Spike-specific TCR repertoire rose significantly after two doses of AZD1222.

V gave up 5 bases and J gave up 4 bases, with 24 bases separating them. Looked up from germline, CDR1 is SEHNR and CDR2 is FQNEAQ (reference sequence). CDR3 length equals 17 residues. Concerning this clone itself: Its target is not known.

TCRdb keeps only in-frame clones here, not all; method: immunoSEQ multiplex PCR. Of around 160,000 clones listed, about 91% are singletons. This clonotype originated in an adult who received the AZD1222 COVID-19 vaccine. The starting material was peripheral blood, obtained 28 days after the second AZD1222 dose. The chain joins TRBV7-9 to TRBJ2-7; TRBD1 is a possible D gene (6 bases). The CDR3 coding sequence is TGTGCCAGCAGCCCTCCCGGCCGGACAGCTCCTTCTTACGAGCAGTACTTC. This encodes CASSPPGRTAPSYEQYF. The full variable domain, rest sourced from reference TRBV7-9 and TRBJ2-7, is DTGVSQNPRHKITKRGQNVTFRCDPISEHNRLYWYRQTLGQGPEFLTYFQNEAQLEKSRLLSDRFSAERPKGSFSTLEIQRTEQGDSAMYLCASSPPGRTAPSYEQYFGPGTRLTVT.